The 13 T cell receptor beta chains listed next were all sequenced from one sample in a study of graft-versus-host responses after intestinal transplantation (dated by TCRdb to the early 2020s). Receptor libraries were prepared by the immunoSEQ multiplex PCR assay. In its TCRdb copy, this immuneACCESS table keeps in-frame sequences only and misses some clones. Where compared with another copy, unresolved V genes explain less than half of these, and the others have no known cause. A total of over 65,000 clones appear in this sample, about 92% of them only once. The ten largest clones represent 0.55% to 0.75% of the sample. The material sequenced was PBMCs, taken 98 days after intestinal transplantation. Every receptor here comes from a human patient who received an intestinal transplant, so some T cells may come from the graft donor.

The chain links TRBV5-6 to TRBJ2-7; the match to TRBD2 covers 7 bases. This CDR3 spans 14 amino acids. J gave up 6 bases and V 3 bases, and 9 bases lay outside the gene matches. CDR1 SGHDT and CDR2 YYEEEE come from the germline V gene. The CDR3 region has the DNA TGTGCCAGCAGCTGGGACTACTCACCAGGCGAGCAGTACTTC. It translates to CASSWDYSPGEQYF.

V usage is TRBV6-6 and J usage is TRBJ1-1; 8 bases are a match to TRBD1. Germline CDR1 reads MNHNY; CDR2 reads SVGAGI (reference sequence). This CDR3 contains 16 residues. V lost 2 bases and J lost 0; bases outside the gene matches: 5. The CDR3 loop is CASSYPETGVNTEAFF. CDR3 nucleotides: TGTGCCAGCAGTTACCCGGAGACAGGGGTGAACACTGAAGCTTTCTTT.

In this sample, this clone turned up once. As DNA, the CDR3 is TGCGCCAGCAGTGCGACTAGCGGCCGGGGGATTGATACGCAGTATTTT. Translating it yields CASSATSGRGIDTQYF. V gene TRBV10-1 combines with J gene TRBJ2-3; 9 positions agree with TRBD2. V lost 4 bases to trimming and J lost 6 bases; unmatched junction nucleotides: 11. The CDR3 consists of 16 residues. Germline V gives CDR1 WNHNN, CDR2 SYGVQD (reference sequence).

CDR3 loop: CASSLGAGAAGELFF. CDR3 sequence (DNA): TGTGCCAGCAGTTTAGGAGCGGGAGCGGCCGGGGAGCTGTTTTTT. The chain has TRBV27 and TRBJ2-2, with 8 nucleotides matching TRBD2. With V trimmed by 2 bases and J by 6 bases, 5 bases remained unmatched. CDR1 MNHEY and CDR2 SMNVEV come from the germline V gene (reference sequence). This CDR3 is built from 15 residues.

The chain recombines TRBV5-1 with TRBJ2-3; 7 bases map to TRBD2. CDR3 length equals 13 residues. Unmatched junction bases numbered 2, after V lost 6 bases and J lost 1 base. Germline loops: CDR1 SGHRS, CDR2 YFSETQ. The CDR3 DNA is TGCGCCAGCACCGGACTAGGCACAGATACGCAGTATTTT. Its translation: CASTGLGTDTQYF.

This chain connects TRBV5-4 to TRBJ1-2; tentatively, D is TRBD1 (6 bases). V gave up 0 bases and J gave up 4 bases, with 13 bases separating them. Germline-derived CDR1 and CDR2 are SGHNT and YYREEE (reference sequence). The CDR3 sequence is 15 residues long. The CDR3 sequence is CASSLVDGGAYGYTF. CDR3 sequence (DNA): TGTGCCAGCAGCTTGGTAGATGGGGGGGCCTATGGCTACACCTTC.

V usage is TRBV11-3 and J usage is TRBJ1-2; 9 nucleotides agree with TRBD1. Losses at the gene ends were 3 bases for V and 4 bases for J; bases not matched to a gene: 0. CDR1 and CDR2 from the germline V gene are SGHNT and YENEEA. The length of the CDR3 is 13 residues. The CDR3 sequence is CASSLTGGYGYTF. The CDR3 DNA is TGTGCCAGCAGCTTGACAGGGGGCTATGGCTACACCTTC.

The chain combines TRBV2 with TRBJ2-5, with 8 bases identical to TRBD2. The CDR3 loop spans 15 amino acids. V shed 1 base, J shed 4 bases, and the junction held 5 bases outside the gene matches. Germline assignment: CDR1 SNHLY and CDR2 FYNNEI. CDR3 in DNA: TGTGCCAGCAGTGAAGGAGGACTAGCAGTAGAGACCCAGTACTTC. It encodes CASSEGGLAVETQYF.

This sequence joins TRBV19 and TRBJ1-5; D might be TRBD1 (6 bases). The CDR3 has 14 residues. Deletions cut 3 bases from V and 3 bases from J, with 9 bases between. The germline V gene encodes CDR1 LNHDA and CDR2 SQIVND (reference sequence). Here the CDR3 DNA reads TGTGCCAGTAGTATTACAGGGCTCAATCAGCCCCAGCATTTT. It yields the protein CASSITGLNQPQHF. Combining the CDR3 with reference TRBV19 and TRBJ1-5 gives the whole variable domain DGGITQSPKYLFRKEGQNVTLSCEQNLNHDAMYWYRQDPGQGLRLIYYSQIVNDFQKGDIAEGYSVSREKKESFPLTVTSAQKNPTAFYLCASSITGLNQPQHFGDGTRLSIL.

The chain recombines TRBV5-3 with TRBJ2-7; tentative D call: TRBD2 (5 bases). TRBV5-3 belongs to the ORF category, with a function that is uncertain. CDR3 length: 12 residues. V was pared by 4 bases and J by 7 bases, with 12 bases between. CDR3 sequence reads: CARSAPGFEQYF. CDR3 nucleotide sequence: TGTGCCAGAAGCGCGCCGGGGTTTGAGCAGTACTTC.

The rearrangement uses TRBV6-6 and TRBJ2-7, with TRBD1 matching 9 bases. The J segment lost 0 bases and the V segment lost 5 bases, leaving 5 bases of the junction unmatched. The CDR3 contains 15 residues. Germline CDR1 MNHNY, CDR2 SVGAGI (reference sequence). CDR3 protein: CASSRGQGISYEQYF. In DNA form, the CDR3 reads TGTGCCAGCAGTCGGGGACAGGGTATCTCCTACGAGCAGTACTTC.

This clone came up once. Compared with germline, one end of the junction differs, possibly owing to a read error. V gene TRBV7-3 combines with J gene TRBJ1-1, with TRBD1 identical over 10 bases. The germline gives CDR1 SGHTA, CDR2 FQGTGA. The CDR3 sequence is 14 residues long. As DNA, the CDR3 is TGTGCCGGCAGCTCCCTCGGGACAGGGGCTGAAGCTTTCTTT. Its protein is CAGSSLGTGAEAFF.

CDR3 in amino acids: CASSAGPGVEAFF. The DNA of the CDR3 is TGTGCCAGCAGTGCGGGCCCAGGTGTTGAAGCTTTCTTT. V usage is TRBV6-1 and J usage is TRBJ1-1, with unresolved D. The V and J ends lost 4 bases and 7 bases respectively, with 13 bases between them. The CDR3 is 13 residues long. The germline V gene has CDR1 MNHNS and CDR2 SASEGT.